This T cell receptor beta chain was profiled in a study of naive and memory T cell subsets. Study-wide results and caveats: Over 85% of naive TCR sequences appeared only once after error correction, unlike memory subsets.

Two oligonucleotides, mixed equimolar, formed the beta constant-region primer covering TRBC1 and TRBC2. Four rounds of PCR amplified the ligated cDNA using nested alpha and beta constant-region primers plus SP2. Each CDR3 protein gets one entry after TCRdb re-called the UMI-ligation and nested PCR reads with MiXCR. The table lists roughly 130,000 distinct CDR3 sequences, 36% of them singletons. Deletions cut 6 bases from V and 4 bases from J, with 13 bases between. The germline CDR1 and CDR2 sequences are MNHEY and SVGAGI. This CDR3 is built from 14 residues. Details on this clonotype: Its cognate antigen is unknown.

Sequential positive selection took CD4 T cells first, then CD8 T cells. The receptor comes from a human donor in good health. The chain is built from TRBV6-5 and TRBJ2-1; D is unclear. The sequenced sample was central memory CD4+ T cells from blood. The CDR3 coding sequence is TGTGCCAGCAGGTATAGGGCGGCATACAATGAGCAGTTCTTC. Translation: CASRYRAAYNEQFF.